This entry lists 21 T cell receptor beta chains sequenced from one sample in a study of T cells in Graves' hyperthyroidism and ophthalmopathy. The CDR3 regions of TCR beta were amplified from RNA transcripts. TCR CDR3 regions were first amplified by RT-PCR with HTBI primers. Using its own MiXCR run on the multiplex PCR reads, TCRdb lists one record per CDR3 protein. The sample lists roughly 500,000 distinct CDR3 sequences, less than 25% occurring once. Sample: blood. These receptors all come from a woman in her thirties with Graves' ophthalmopathy.

This sequence joins TRBV6-1 and TRBJ1-2, with TRBD1 matching over 7 bases. CDR1 is MNHNS and CDR2 is SASEGT in the germline V gene. The trim removed 6 bases at V and 4 bases at J, leaving 5 bases unmatched. CDR3 length: 13 residues. CDR3 coding DNA: TGTGCCAGCAGACAGACAGGGCTCTATGGCTACACCTTC. Translated, it gives CASRQTGLYGYTF.

Ten or more counts support this clonotype. The gene calls are TRBV12-3 or TRBV12-4 and TRBJ1-2, with a possible D match to TRBD1 (5 bases). This CDR3 spans 16 amino acids. The V end was cut by 2 bases, the J end by 7 bases, with 20 bases between. The CDR3 is CASSLSRRPGGGGYTF. Here the CDR3 DNA reads TGTGCCAGCAGTTTAAGTAGACGGCCGGGGGGTGGTGGCTACACCTTC.

This clonotype showed up many times. This sequence joins TRBV11-1 and TRBJ1-1; 7 nucleotides agree with TRBD1. Germline assignment: CDR1 SGHAT and CDR2 FQDESV (reference sequence). The CDR3 has 14 residues. Trimming took 5 bases from V and 5 from J; bases not matched to a gene: 8. The CDR3: CASSNYRGLTEAFF. CDR3 coding DNA: TGTGCCAGCAGCAATTACAGGGGTCTGACTGAAGCTTTCTTT.

CDR3 DNA: TGTGCCAGCACAGGGGACGGGTCCTACGAGCAGTACTTC. This codes for CASTGDGSYEQYF. The chain employs TRBV6-1 and TRBJ2-7; a possible D gene is TRBD1 (6 bases). The V end was cut by 7 bases, the J end by 1 base, with 11 bases between. Germline CDR1 MNHNS, CDR2 SASEGT. CDR3 size: 13 residues.

DNA for the CDR3: TGTGCCAGCAGCCCAGGCGATTGGGGGTCAAACGGGGAGCTGTTTTTT. Translated: CASSPGDWGSNGELFF. This sequence joins TRBV4-2 and TRBJ2-2; D is perhaps TRBD1 or TRBD2 (5 bases each). V lost 4 bases to trimming and J lost 7 bases, with 19 bases between them. CDR1 is LGHNA, CDR2 YNFKEQ, per germline. The CDR3 length is 16 residues.

V gene TRBV28 combines with J gene TRBJ2-5; 9 bases are shared with TRBD1. Trimming cost V 6 bases and J 6 bases; bases outside gene matches: 11. This CDR3 spans 15 amino acids. Germline V gene data show CDR1 as MDHEN and CDR2 as SYDVKM. CDR3 coding DNA: TGTGCCAGCAGCCTTTTCTCCGACAGGGGGAAGACCCAGTACTTC. Protein sequence: CASSLFSDRGKTQYF.

This clonotype was found a few times. J is TRBJ1-5 and V is TRBV15; D gene uncertain. The V gene's germline CDR1 is LNHNV and CDR2 YYDKDF (reference sequence). CDR3 size: 13 residues. Deletions cut 0 bases from V and 5 bases from J, with 5 bases between. The CDR3 DNA reads as TGTGCCACCAGCAGAGATACTGATCAGCCCCAGCATTTT. Amino acid sequence: CATSRDTDQPQHF. Full variable domain (rest looked up from reference TRBV15 and TRBJ1-5): DAMVIQNPRYQVTQFGKPVTLSCSQTLNHNVMYWYQQKSSQAPKLLFHYYDKDFNNEADTPDNFQSRRPNTSFCFLDIRSPGLGDTAMYLCATSRDTDQPQHFGDGTRLSIL.

A few counts support this clonotype. V gene TRBV6-1 combines with J gene TRBJ2-7, with 10 positions matching TRBD1. The V segment lost 4 bases and the J segment 4 bases; nucleotides outside the gene matches: 10. The germline CDR1 and CDR2 sequences are MNHNS and SASEGT. This CDR3 has 16 residues. The CDR3 sequence is CASSAPRQGAFYEQYF. The CDR3 coding sequence is TGTGCCAGCAGTGCACCGCGACAGGGGGCATTTTACGAGCAGTACTTC.

This clonotype was seen a few times. V and J are TRBV19 and TRBJ2-2; D uncertain. CDR3 length: 14 amino acids. V lost 6 bases to trimming and J lost 6 bases, with 14 bases between them. Germline CDR1 reads LNHDA; CDR2 reads SQIVND (reference sequence). CDR3 region: CASSRSLSAGELFF. CDR3 sequence (DNA): TGTGCCAGTAGCCGCTCCTTGTCGGCCGGGGAGCTGTTTTTT.

This rearrangement joins TRBV2 to TRBJ1-5; tentatively, D is TRBD1 (5 bases). The CDR3 contains 14 residues. Trimming left V 2 bases short and J 7 bases short, with 12 bases between. Germline V gene sequence: CDR1 SNHLY, CDR2 FYNNEI. The CDR3 DNA reads as TGTGCCAGCAGTGAATTCAGGGTAGGACAGCCCCAGCATTTT. It translates to CASSEFRVGQPQHF.

Ten or more counts support this clonotype. The rearrangement uses TRBV20-1 and TRBJ2-5; 11 nucleotides align to TRBD2. The CDR3 is 15 residues long. The V gene's germline CDR1 is DFQATT and CDR2 SNEGSKA (reference sequence). J was trimmed by 3 bases and V by 6 bases; bases with no gene match: 9. The CDR3 loop reads CSADSGGAGEETQYF. Here the CDR3 DNA reads TGCAGTGCAGATAGCGGGGGGGCCGGGGAAGAGACCCAGTACTTC.

This clonotype was seen ten or more times. The gene calls are TRBV7-8 and TRBJ1-1; no firm D call. The CDR3 extends over 12 amino acids. Trimming shortened V by 5 bases and J by 6 bases, and 10 bases separated the two germline ends. The V gene's germline CDR1 is SGHVS and CDR2 FQNEAQ. CDR3 DNA: TGTGCCAGCAGCCTGTTGATGGCTGAAGCTTTCTTT. It translates to CASSLLMAEAFF.

V usage is TRBV6-1 and J usage is TRBJ1-5; no firm D call. CDR1 and CDR2 (germline): MNHNS, SASEGT. V was cut by 5 bases and J by 1 base, with 9 bases left in between. CDR3 length: 14 amino acids. The CDR3 is CASSKEVSNQPQHF. The CDR3 nucleotides read TGTGCCAGCAGTAAGGAGGTGAGCAATCAGCCCCAGCATTTT.

This clonotype was recorded many times. The chain employs TRBV4-3 and TRBJ2-7; D is unresolved. V was clipped by 0 bases and J by 3 bases, with 6 bases between them. Germline V CDR1 and CDR2: LGHNA, YSLEER. The CDR3 runs 13 residues. CDR3 in amino acids: CASSQDDGYEQYF. The CDR3 DNA reads as TGCGCCAGCAGCCAAGACGACGGCTACGAGCAGTACTTC.

This clonotype has only a few counts. The gene calls are TRBV12-3 or TRBV12-4 and TRBJ2-7; 7 nucleotides line up with TRBD1. The CDR3 totals 14 residues. Trimming at V came to 4 bases and at J to 4 bases, leaving 7 bases not matched to a gene. The CDR3 here is CASSWDRIGYEQYF. In nucleotides, the CDR3 is TGTGCCAGCAGTTGGGACAGAATCGGGTACGAGCAGTACTTC.

This clonotype was found a few times. The chain couples TRBV6-1 to TRBJ1-5; D gene uncertain. This CDR3 contains 16 residues. Germline V lookup: CDR1 MNHNS, CDR2 SASEGT. V lost 5 bases to trimming and J lost 0 bases, with 14 bases between them. The DNA of the CDR3 is TGTGCCAGCAGTCCTCCAACGACTTATAGCAATCAGCCCCAGCATTTT. It is translated as CASSPPTTYSNQPQHF.

This clonotype has at least ten counts. The V gene is TRBV7-9, the J gene TRBJ1-1; maybe TRBD1 (5 bases). The germline V gene encodes CDR1 SEHNR and CDR2 FQNEAQ (reference sequence). This CDR3 comprises 13 residues. V lost 1 base to trimming and J lost 9 bases, with 12 bases between them. DNA for the CDR3: TGTGCCAGCAGCTTAGTCAACGGGGCCAAAGCTTTCTTT. It is translated as CASSLVNGAKAFF.

This clonotype came up many times. The chain employs TRBV6-1 and TRBJ2-7; no firm D call. Trimming stripped 2 bases from V and 2 bases from J, with 19 bases between. Germline V gene data show CDR1 as MNHNS and CDR2 as SASEGT. This CDR3 comprises 17 residues. Written as DNA, the CDR3 is TGTGCCAGCAGTGAACGCGGTTATGACGGTGTGACCTACGAGCAGTACTTC. Its protein is CASSERGYDGVTYEQYF.

The V and J genes are TRBV2 and TRBJ2-5; no clear D. V was clipped by 6 bases and J by 5 bases, with 10 bases between them. From germline, CDR1 is SNHLY and CDR2 FYNNEI. This CDR3 region has 12 residues. As DNA, the CDR3 is TGTGCCAGCAGCACAGTGGGGGAGACCCAGTACTTC. Its protein is CASSTVGETQYF. Looking up the rest from reference TRBV2 and TRBJ2-5 gives the full variable domain: EPEVTQTPSHQVTQMGQEVILRCVPISNHLYFYWYRQILGQKVEFLVSFYNNEISEKSEIFDDQFSVERPDGSNFTLKIRSTKLEDSAMYFCASSTVGETQYFGPGTRLLVL.

This chain joins TRBV6-2 or TRBV6-3 and TRBJ1-5; possible D gene TRBD1, 6 bases. V lost 2 bases, J lost 3 bases, and 17 bases lay in between. CDR3 size: 17 residues. Germline lookup yields CDR1 MNHEY and CDR2 SVGEGT. CDR3 sequence: CASSYHLGGAANQPQHF. As DNA, the CDR3 is TGTGCCAGCAGTTACCACCTGGGGGGGGCCGCCAATCAGCCCCAGCATTTT.

The chain links TRBV27 to TRBJ1-3; D might be TRBD1 (5 bases). The CDR3 loop spans 14 amino acids. Germline V CDR1 and CDR2: MNHEY, SMNVEV (reference sequence). Trimming shortened V by 8 bases and J by 0 bases, and 11 bases separated the two germline ends. CDR3 coding DNA: TGTGCCAGCGGGGCGCAGGGCTCTGGAAACACCATATATTTT. Its translation is CASGAQGSGNTIYF.